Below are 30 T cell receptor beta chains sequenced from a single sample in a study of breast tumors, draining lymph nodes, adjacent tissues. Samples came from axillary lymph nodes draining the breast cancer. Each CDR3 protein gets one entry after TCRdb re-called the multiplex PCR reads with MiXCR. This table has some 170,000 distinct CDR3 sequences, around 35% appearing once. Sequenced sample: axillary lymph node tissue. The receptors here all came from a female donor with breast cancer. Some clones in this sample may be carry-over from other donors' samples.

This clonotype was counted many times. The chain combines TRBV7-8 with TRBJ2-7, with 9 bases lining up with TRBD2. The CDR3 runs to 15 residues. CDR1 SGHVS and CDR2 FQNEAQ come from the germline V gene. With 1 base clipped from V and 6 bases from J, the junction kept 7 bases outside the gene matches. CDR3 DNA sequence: TGTGCCAGCAGCTTAGTATTAGCGGGAGCTTCCGAGCAGTACTTC. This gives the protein CASSLVLAGASEQYF.

The CDR3 here is CASSRQGGKLFF. Written as DNA, the CDR3 is TGTGCCAGTAGCCGACAGGGTGGAAAACTGTTTTTT. The V gene is TRBV19, the J gene TRBJ1-4; TRBD1 matches 7 bases. Per germline, CDR1 LNHDA and CDR2 SQIVND (reference sequence). The junction had 5 bases not matched to a gene; V was cut back by 6 bases and J by 10 bases. This CDR3 region has 12 residues.

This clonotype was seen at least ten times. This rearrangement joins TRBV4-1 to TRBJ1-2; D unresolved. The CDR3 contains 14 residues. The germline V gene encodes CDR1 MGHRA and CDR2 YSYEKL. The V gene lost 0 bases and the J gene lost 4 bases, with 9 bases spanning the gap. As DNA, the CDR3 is TGCGCCAGCAGCCAAGATAGGACTACCTATGGCTACACCTTC. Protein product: CASSQDRTTYGYTF.

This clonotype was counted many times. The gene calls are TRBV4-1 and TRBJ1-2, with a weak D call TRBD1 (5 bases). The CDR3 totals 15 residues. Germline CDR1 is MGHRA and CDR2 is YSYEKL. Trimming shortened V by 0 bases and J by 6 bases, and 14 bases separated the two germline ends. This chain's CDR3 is CASSQEGRTTDGYTF. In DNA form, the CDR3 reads TGCGCCAGCAGCCAAGAGGGGAGGACAACTGATGGCTACACCTTC.

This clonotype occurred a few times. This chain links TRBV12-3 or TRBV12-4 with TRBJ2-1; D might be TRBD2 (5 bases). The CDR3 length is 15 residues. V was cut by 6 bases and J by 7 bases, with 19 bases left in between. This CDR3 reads CASSLTSTKRNEQFF. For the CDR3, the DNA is TGTGCCAGCAGCTTAACTAGTACGAAACGGAATGAGCAGTTCTTC.

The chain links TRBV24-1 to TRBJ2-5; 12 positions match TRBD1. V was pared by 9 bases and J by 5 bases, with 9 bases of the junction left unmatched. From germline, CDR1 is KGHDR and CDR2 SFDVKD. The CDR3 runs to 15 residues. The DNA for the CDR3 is TGTGCCACCGATGTTGGGACAGGGGGCACGGAGACCCAGTACTTC. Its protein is CATDVGTGGTETQYF.

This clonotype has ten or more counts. The CDR3: CASSASRSNTGELFF. The CDR3 nucleotides are TGTGCCAGCAGTGCCAGCAGGTCTAACACCGGGGAGCTGTTTTTT. The chain links TRBV2 to TRBJ2-2; unclear D gene. V lost 4 bases and J 2 bases, leaving 11 bases between the germline ends. The germline V gene encodes CDR1 SNHLY and CDR2 FYNNEI. The length of the CDR3 is 15 residues.

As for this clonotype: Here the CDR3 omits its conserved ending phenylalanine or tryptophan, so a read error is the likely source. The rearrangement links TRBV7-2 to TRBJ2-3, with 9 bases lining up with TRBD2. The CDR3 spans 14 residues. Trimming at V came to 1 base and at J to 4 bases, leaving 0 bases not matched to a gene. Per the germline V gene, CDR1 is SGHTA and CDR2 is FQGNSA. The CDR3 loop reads CASSLGGGADTQYS. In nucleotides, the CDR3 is TGTGCCAGCAGCTTAGGCGGGGGGGCAGATACGCAGTATTCC.

CDR3 region: CASSLLRHAPTDTQYF. DNA for the CDR3: TGTGCCAGCAGTCTTCTAAGACACGCACCCACAGATACGCAGTATTTT. The chain uses TRBV27 and TRBJ2-3; D is unclear. Trimming removed 5 bases from V and 2 bases from J, with 17 bases in between. This CDR3 contains 16 residues. Germline CDR1 and CDR2: MNHEY and SMNVEV (reference sequence).

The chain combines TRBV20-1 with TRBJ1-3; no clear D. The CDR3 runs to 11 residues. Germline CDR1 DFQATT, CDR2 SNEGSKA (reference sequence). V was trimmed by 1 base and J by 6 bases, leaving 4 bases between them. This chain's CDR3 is CSARGVNTIYF. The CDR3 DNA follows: TGCAGTGCTAGAGGGGTAAACACCATATATTTT.

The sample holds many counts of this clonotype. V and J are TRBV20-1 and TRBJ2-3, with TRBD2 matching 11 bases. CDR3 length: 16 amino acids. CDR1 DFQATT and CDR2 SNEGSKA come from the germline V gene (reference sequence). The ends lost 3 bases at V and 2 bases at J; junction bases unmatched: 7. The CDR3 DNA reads TGCAGTGCTAGTTACACGGGACTAGCGGCCACAGATACGCAGTATTTT. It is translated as CSASYTGLAATDTQYF.

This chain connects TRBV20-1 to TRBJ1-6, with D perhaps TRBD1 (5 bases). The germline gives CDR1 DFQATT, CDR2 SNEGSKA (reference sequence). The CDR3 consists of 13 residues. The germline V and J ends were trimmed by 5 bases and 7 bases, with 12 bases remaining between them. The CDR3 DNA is TGCAGTGCTCCCGAGGGGCGCAATTCACCCCTCCACTTT. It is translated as CSAPEGRNSPLHF.

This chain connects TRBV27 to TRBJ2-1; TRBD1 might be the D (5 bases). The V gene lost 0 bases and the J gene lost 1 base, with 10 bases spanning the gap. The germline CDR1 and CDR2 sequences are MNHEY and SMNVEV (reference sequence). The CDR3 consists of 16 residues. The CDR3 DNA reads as TGTGCCAGCAGTTTATCGGGGCAGTCTTCCTACAATGAGCAGTTCTTC. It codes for CASSLSGQSSYNEQFF.

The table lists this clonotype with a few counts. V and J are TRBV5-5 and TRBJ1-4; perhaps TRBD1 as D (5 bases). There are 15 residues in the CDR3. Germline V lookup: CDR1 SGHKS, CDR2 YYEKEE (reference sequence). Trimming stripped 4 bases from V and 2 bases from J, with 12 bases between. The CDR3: CASSPGRATNEKLFF. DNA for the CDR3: TGTGCCAGCAGCCCGGGCAGGGCCACTAATGAAAAACTGTTTTTT.

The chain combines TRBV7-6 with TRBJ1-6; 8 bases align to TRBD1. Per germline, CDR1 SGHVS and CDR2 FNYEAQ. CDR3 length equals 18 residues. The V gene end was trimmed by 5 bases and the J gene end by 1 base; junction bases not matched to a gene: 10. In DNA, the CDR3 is TGTGCCAGCAGCCTCGGGACAGGCACAAGTTCCTATAATTCACCCCTCCACTTT. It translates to CASSLGTGTSSYNSPLHF.

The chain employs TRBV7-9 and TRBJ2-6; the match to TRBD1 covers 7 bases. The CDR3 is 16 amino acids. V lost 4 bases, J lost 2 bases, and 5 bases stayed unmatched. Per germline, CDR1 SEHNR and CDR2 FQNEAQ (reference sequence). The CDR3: CASSSTDRAGANVLTF. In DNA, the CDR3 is TGTGCCAGCAGCTCTACCGACAGGGCTGGGGCCAACGTCCTGACTTTC.

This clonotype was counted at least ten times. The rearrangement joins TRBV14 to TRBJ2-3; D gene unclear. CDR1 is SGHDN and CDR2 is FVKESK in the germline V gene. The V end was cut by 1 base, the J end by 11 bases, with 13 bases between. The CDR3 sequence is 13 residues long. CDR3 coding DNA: TGTGCCAGCAGCCAAGTGGGCTCTTCCTTGCAGTATTTT. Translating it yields CASSQVGSSLQYF.

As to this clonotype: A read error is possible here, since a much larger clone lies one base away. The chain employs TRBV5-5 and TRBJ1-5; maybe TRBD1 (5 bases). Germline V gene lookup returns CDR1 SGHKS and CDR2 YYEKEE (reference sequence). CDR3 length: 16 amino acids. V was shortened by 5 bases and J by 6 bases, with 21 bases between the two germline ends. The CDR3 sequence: CASSSPRDGGSQPQHF. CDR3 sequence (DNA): TGTGCCAGCAGTTCGCCCCGGGACGGGGGGAGTCAGCCCCAGCATTTT.

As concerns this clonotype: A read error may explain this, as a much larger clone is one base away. The CDR3 region is CASSHRIAGLGPTPETQYF. The CDR3 coding sequence is TGTGCCAGCAGTCACCGGATAGCGGGGCTCGGGCCAACCCCAGAGACCCAGTACTTC. The chain couples TRBV6-7 to TRBJ2-5; 8 positions match TRBD2. TRBV6-7 is an open reading frame whose function is uncertain. J lost 4 bases, V lost 5 bases, and 21 bases had no gene match. This CDR3 has 19 residues.

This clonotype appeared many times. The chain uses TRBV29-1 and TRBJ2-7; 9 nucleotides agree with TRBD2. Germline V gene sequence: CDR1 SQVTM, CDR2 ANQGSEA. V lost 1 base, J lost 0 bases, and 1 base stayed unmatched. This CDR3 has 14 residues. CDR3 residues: CSVEASGDSYEQYF. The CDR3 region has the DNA TGCAGCGTTGAAGCTAGCGGGGACTCCTACGAGCAGTACTTC.

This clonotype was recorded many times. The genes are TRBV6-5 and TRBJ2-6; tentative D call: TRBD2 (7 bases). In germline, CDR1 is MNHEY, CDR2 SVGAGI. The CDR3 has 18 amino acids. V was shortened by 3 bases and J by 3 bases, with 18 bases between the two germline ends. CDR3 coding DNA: TGTGCCAGCAGTTATAATTACCGGGGGGCGGGTGGGGCCAACGTCCTGACTTTC. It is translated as CASSYNYRGAGGANVLTF.

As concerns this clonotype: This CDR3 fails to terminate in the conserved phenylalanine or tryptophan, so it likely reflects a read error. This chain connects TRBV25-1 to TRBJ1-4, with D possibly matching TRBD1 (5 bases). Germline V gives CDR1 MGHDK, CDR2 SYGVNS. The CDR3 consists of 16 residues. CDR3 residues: CAGSDWSGTANEKLFL. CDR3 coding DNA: TGTGCCGGCAGTGACTGGTCGGGGACCGCTAATGAAAAACTGTTTCTT.

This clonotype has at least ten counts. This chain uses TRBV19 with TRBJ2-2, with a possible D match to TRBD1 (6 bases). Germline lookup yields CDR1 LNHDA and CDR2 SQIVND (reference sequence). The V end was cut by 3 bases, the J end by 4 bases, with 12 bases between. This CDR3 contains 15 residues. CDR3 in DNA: TGTGCCAGTAGTATGGCAGGGGCGAGCACCGGGGAGCTGTTTTTT. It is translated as CASSMAGASTGELFF.

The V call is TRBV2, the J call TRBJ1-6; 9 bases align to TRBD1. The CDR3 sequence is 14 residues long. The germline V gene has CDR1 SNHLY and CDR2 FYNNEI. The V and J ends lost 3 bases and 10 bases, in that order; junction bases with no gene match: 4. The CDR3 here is CASSDLTGGSPLHF. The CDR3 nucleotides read TGTGCCAGCAGTGACCTGACAGGGGGATCACCCCTCCACTTT.

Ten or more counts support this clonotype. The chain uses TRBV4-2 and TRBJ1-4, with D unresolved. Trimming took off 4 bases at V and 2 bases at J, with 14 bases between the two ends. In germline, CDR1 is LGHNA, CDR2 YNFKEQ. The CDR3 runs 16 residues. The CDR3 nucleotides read TGTGCCAGCAGCCCGGGCCGGGGTTCGACTAATGAAAAACTGTTTTTT. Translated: CASSPGRGSTNEKLFF.

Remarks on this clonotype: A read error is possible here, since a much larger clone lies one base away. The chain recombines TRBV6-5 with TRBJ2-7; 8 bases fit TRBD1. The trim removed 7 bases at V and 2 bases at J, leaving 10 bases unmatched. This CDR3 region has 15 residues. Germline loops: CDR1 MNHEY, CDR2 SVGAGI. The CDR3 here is CASTEGQASPYEQYF. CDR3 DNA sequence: TGTGCCAGCACGGAGGGACAGGCCAGCCCCTACGAGCAGTACTTC.

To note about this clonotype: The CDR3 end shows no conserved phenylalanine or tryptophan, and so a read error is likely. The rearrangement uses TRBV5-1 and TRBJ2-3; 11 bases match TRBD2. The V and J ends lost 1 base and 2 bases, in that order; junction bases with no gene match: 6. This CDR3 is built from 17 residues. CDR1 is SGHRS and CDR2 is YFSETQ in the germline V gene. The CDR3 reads CASSLSSLAGATDTQYL. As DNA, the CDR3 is TGCGCCAGCAGCTTGTCATCACTAGCGGGAGCCACAGATACGCAGTATCTT.

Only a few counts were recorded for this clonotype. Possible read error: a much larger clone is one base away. DNA of the CDR3: TGCGCCAGCAGCTTGGCGGGAATCAATGAGCCGTTCTTC. It yields the protein CASSLAGINEPFF. This chain uses TRBV5-1 with TRBJ2-1, with D perhaps TRBD2 (5 bases). Per the germline V gene, CDR1 is SGHRS and CDR2 is YFSETQ. This CDR3 is built from 13 residues.

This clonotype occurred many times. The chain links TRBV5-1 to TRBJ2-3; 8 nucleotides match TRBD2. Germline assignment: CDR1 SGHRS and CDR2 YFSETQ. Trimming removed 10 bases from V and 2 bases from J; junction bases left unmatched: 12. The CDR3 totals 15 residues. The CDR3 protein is CASLGAAGATDTQYF. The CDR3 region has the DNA TGCGCCTCGCTGGGGGCAGCGGGAGCCACAGATACGCAGTATTTT.

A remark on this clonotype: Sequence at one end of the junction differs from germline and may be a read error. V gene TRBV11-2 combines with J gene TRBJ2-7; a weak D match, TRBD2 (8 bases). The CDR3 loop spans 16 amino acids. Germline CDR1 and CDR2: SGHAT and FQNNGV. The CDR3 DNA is TGTGCCAGCGGCTTAGTTAGCGGGACAGCCGACTACGAGCAGTACTTC. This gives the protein CASGLVSGTADYEQYF. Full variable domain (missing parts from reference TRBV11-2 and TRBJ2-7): EAGVAQSPRYKIIEKRQSVAFWCNPISGHATLYWYQQILGQGPKLLIQFQNNGVVDDSQLPKDRFSAERLKGVDSTLKIQPAKLEDSAVYLCASGLVSGTADYEQYFGPGTRLTVT.